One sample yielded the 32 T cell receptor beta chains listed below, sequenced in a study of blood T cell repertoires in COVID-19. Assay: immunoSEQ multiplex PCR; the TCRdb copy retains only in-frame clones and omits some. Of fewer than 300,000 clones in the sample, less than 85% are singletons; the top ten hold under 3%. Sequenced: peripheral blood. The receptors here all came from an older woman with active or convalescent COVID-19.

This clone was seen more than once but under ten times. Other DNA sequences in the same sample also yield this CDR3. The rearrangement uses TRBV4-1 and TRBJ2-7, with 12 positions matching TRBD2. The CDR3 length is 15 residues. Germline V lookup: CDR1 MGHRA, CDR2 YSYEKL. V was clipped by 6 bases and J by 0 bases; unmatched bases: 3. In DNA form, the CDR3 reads TGCGCCAGCAGTCCGGGACTAGCGGGCTCCTACGAGCAGTACTTC. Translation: CASSPGLAGSYEQYF.

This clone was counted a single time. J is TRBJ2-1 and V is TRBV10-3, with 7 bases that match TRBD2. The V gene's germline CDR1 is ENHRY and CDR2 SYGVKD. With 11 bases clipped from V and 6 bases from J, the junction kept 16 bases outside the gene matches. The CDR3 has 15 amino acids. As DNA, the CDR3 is TGTGCCTCGGGGCCTAGCGGCGATTTTCTCAATGAGCAGTTCTTC. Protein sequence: CASGPSGDFLNEQFF.

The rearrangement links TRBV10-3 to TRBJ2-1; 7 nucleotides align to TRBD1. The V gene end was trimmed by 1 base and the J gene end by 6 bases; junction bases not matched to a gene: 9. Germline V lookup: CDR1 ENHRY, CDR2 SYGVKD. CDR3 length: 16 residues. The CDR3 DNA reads TGTGCCATCAGTGAGTACGGGACAGCCTACTCCAATGAGCAGTTCTTC. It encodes CAISEYGTAYSNEQFF.

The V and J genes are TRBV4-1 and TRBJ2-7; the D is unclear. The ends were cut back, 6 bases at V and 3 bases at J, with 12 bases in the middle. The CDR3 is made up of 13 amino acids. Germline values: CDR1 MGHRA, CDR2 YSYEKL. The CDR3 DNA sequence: TGCGCCAGCAGTCCGACTCGATACTACGAGCAGTACTTC. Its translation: CASSPTRYYEQYF.

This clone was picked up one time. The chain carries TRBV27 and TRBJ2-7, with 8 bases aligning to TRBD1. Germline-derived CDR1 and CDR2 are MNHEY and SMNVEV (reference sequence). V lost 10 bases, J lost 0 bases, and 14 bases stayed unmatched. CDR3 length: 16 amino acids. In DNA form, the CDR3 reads TGTGCCACTTATCCCCTAGGACAGGGAAGCTCCTACGAGCAGTACTTC. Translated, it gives CATYPLGQGSSYEQYF.

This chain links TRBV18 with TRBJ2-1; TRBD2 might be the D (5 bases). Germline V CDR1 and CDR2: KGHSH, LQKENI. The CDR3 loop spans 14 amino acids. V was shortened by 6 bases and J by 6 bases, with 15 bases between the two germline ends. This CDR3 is CASSPERVANEQFF. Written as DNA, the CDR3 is TGTGCCAGCTCCCCTGAGAGGGTTGCCAATGAGCAGTTCTTC.

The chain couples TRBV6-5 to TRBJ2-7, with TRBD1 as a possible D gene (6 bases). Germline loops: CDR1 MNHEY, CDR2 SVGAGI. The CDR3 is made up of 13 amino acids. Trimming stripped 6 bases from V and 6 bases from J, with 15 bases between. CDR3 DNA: TGTGCCAGCAGACCCCAGGACAGATTCGAGCAGTACTTC. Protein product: CASRPQDRFEQYF.

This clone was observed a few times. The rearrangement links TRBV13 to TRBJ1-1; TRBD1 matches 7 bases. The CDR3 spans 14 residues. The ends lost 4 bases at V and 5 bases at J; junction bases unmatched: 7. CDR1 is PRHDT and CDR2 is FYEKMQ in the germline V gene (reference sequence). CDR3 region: CASSSPIRGTEAFF. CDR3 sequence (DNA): TGTGCCAGCAGCTCCCCGATCAGGGGGACTGAAGCTTTCTTT.

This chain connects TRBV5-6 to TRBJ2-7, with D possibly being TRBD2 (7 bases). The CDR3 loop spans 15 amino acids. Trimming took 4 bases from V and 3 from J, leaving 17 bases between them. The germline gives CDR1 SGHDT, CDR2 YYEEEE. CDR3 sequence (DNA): TGTGCCAGCAGCCCCCGGGGGGCGTTCCGCTACGAGCAGTACTTC. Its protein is CASSPRGAFRYEQYF.

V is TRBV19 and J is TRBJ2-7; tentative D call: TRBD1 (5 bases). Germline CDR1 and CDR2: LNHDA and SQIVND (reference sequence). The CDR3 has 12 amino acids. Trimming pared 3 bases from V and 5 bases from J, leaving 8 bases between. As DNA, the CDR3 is TGTGCCAGTAGTATGAAGGGGAACGAGCAGTACTTC. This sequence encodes CASSMKGNEQYF.

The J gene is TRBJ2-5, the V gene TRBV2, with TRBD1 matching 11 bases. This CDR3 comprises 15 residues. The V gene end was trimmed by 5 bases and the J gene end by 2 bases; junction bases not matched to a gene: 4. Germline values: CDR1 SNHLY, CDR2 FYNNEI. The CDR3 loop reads CASSWTGGRQETQYF. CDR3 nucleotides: TGTGCCAGCAGTTGGACAGGGGGCAGGCAAGAGACCCAGTACTTC.

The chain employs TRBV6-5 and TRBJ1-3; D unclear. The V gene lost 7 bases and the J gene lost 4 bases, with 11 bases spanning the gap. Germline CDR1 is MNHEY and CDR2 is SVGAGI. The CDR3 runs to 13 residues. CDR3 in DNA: TGTGCCAGCAAGTCTTCCAGGGGAAACACCATATATTTT. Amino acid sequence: CASKSSRGNTIYF.

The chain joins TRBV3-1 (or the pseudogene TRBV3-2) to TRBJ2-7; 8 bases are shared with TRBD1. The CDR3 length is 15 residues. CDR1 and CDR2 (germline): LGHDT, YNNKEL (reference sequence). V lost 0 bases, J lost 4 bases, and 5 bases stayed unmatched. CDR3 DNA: TGTGCCAGCAGCCAAGATTGGCAGGGGGCTTACGAGCAGTACTTC. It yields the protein CASSQDWQGAYEQYF.

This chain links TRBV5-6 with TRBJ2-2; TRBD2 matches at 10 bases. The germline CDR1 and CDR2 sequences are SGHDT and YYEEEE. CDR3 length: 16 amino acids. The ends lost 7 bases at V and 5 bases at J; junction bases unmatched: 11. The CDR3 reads CASGTLAGAGTGELFF. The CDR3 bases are TGTGCCAGCGGGACTCTAGCGGGAGCAGGTACCGGGGAGCTGTTTTTT.

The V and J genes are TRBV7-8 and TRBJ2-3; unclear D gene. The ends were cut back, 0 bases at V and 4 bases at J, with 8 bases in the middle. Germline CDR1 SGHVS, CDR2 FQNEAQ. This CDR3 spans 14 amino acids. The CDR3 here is CASSLASGPDTQYF. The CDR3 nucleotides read TGTGCCAGCAGCTTAGCATCAGGCCCAGATACGCAGTATTTT.

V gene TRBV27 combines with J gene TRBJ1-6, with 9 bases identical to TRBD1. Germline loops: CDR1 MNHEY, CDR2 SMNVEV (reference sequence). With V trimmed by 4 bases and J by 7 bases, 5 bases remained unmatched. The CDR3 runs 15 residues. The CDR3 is CASSSGQGWNSPLHF. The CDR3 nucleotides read TGTGCCAGCAGTTCGGGACAGGGTTGGAATTCACCCCTCCACTTT.

The DNA of the CDR3 is TGTGCCAGCAGTGCGGGGGGAATCTCGGGGAATTCACCCCTCCACTTT. Translated: CASSAGGISGNSPLHF. The chain carries TRBV2 and TRBJ1-6, with TRBD1 as a possible D gene (5 bases). The CDR3 is 16 residues long. Trimming left V 4 bases short and J 7 bases short, with 17 bases between. Germline CDR1 and CDR2: SNHLY and FYNNEI.

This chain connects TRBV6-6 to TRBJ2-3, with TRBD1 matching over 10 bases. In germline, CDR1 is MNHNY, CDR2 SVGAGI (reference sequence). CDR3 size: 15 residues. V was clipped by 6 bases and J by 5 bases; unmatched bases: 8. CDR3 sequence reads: CASRSRQGARDTQYF. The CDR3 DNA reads TGTGCCAGCAGATCAAGACAGGGGGCTAGAGATACGCAGTATTTT.

The CDR3 nucleotides are TGTGCCATCAGACATACCTACGAGCAGTACTTC. Translating gives CAIRHTYEQYF. The chain is built from TRBV10-3 and TRBJ2-7; D is unclear. Germline-derived CDR1 and CDR2 are ENHRY and SYGVKD. The CDR3 runs to 11 residues. Trimming removed 6 bases from V and 2 bases from J, with 5 bases in between.

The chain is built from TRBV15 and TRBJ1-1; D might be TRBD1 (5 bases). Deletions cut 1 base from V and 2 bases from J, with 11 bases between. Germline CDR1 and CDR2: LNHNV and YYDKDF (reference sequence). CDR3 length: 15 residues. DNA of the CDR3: TGTGCCACCAGCAGAGTTCACTGGGGCAACACTGAAGCTTTCTTT. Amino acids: CATSRVHWGNTEAFF.

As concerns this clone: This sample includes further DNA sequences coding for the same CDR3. CDR3 in amino acids: CASSQERGQPQHF. The CDR3 DNA reads TGTGCCAGCAGCCAAGAAAGAGGCCAGCCCCAGCATTTT. V gene TRBV3-1 (or the pseudogene TRBV3-2) combines with J gene TRBJ1-5, with unresolved D. Trimming pared 0 bases from V and 7 bases from J, leaving 7 bases between. The CDR3 contains 13 residues. The germline V gene has CDR1 LGHDT and CDR2 YNNKEL (reference sequence).

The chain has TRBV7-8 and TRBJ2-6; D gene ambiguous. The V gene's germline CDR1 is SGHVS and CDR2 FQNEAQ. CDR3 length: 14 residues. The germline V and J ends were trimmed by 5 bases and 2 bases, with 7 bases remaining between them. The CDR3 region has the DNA TGTGCCAGCAGCCCCTATGCTGGGGCCAACGTCCTGACTTTC. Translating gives CASSPYAGANVLTF.

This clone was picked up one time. The DNA for the CDR3 is TGTGCCAGCTCACTCTCCAGCGGGGGGGTATATACGCAGTATTTT. Its protein is CASSLSSGGVYTQYF. This chain connects TRBV18 to TRBJ2-3, with TRBD2 matching over 10 bases. The CDR3 totals 15 residues. Germline loops: CDR1 KGHSH, CDR2 LQKENI. J gave up 7 bases and V 4 bases, and 8 bases lay outside the gene matches.

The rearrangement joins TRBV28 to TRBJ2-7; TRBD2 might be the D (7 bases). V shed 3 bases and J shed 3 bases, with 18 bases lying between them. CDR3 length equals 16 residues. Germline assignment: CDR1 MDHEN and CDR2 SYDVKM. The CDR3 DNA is TGTGCCAGCAGTTTGATGGAGGGGGGGATAATCTACGAGCAGTACTTC. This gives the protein CASSLMEGGIIYEQYF.

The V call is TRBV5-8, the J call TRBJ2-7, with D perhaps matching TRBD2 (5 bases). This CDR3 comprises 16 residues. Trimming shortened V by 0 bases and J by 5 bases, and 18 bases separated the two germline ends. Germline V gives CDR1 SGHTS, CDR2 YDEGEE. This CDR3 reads CASSLGVYGSRNEQYF. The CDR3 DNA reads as TGTGCCAGCAGCTTGGGGGTATATGGGAGTCGTAACGAGCAGTACTTC.

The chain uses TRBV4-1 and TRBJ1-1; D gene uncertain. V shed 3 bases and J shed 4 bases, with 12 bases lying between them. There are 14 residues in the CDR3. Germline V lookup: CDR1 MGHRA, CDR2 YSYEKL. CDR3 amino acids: CASSHDEGGTEAFF. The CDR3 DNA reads TGCGCCAGCAGCCATGATGAGGGCGGCACTGAAGCTTTCTTT.

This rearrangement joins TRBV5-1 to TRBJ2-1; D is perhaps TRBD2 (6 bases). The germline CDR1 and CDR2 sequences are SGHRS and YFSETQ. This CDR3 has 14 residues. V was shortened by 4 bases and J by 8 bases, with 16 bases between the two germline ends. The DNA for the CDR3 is TGCGCCAGCAGCCCCCAGCGGGTTGGGCATGAGCAGTTCTTC. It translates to CASSPQRVGHEQFF.

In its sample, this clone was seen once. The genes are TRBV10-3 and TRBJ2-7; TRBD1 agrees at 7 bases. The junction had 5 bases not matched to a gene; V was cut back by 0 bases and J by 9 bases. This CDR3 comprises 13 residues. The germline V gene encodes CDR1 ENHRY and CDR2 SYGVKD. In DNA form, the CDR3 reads TGTGCCATCAGTGAGTCCTTTACAGGGGTGCAGTACTTC. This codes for CAISESFTGVQYF.

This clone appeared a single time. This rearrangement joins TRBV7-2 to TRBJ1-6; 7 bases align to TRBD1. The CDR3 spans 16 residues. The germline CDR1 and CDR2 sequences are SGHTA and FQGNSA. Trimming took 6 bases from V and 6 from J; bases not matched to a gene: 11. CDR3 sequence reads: CASSYQGGQLNSPLHF. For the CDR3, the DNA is TGTGCCAGCAGTTACCAAGGGGGACAGCTTAATTCACCCCTCCACTTT.

CDR3 protein: CASSSDTFTDTQYF. In nucleotides, the CDR3 is TGCGCCAGCAGCTCCGACACCTTCACAGATACGCAGTATTTT. The genes are TRBV5-1 and TRBJ2-3; D gene unclear. Per germline, CDR1 SGHRS and CDR2 YFSETQ. This CDR3 is 14 amino acids long. Trimming took off 3 bases at V and 2 bases at J, with 10 bases between the two ends.

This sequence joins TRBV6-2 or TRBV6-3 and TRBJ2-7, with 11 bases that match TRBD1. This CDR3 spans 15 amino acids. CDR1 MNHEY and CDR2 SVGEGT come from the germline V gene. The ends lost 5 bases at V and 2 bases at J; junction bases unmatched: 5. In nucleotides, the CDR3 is TGTGCCAGCAGTAACCCGGGACAGGGGGCCTACGAGCAGTACTTC. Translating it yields CASSNPGQGAYEQYF.

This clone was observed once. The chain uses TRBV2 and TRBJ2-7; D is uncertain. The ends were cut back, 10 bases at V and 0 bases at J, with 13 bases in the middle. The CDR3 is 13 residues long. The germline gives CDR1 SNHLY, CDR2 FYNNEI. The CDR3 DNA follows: TGTGCCATCACCATCGAGCGCTCCTACGAGCAGTACTTC. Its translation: CAITIERSYEQYF.